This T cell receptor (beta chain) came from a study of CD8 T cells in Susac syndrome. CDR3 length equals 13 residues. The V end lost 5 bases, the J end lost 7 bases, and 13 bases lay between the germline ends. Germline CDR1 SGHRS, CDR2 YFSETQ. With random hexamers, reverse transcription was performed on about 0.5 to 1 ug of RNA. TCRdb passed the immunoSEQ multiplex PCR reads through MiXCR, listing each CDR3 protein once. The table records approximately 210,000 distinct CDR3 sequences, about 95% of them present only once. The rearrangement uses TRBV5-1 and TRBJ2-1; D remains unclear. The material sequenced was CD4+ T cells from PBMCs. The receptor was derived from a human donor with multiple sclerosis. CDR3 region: CASRVGFSNEQFF. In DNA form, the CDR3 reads TGCGCCAGCAGAGTAGGTTTCAGTAATGAGCAGTTCTTC.